This is a list of T cell receptor beta chains from one sample in a study of cytomegalovirus exposure and HLA in healthy donors. The repertoire was sequenced with immunoSEQ multiplex PCR; TCRdb's copy has only in-frame clones and lacks some. The sample shows roughly 120,000 clones, around 72% of them seen only once. The sample comprised PBMCs. Receptors were obtained from a middle-aged woman in good health and CMV-seropositive. Each CDR3 is given with its conserved first and last residue. Each record gives: J gene, clone size, D gene, V gene, CDR3 protein, CDR3 DNA. The D gene is left open where the match is weak. The listing skips clone size in some rows; elsewhere it reads once, few, many or a size class.

>TRBJ2-5|-|-|TRBV19
CASSGQLQETQYF
TGTGCCAGTAGTGGGCAACTCCAAGAGACCCAGTACTTC
>TRBJ2-1|few|-|TRBV7-2
CASSLRDFTLNNEQFF
TGTGCCAGCAGCTTAAGAGACTTCACGCTAAACAATGAGCAGTTCTTC
>TRBJ2-7|-|TRBD1|TRBV5-1
CASSLVGGEAEQYF
TGCGCCAGCAGCTTGGTAGGGGGCGAGGCCGAGCAGTACTTC
>TRBJ2-3|few|-|TRBV5-1
CASGRDYTDTQYF
TGCGCCAGCGGAAGAGACTACACAGATACGCAGTATTTT
>TRBJ1-1|-|-|TRBV7-2
CASSRGGAESEAFF
TGTGCCAGCTCGCGGGGGGGAGCGGAGTCTGAAGCTTTCTTT
>TRBJ1-2|-|TRBD1|TRBV11-2
CASSQGASYGYTF
TGTGCCAGCTCACAGGGGGCTTCTTATGGCTACACCTTC
>TRBJ1-1|-|TRBD1|TRBV2
CASSSEGAITEAFF
TGTGCCAGCAGTTCGGAGGGGGCCATCACTGAAGCTTTCTTT
>TRBJ1-1|few|-|TRBV4-1
CASSPSGGIEAFF
TGCGCCAGCAGCCCTTCGGGGGGGATAGAGGCTTTCTTT
>TRBJ2-1|-|-|TRBV9
CASTRTVDYNEQFF
TGTGCCAGCACTAGGACAGTCGACTACAATGAGCAGTTCTTC
>TRBJ2-1|-|TRBD2|TRBV4-3
CASSHGGGNEQFF
TGCGCCAGCAGCCATGGGGGGGGCAATGAGCAGTTCTTC
>TRBJ1-2|-|-|TRBV5-1
CASSEAGRYYGYTF
TGCGCCAGCAGCGAAGCGGGACGATACTATGGCTACACCTTC
>TRBJ2-7|-|-|TRBV6-1
CASSEALRKESVTYEQYF
TGTGCCAGCAGTGAAGCGCTTCGAAAAGAGAGCGTTACCTACGAGCAGTACTTC
>TRBJ1-2|-|TRBD1|TRBV4-1
CASSQDISTGYGYTF
TGCGCCAGCAGCCAAGATATTTCGACAGGGTATGGCTACACCTTC
>TRBJ2-7|-|TRBD2|TRBV7-2
CASSLDAGGGEQYF
TGTGCCAGCAGCTTAGACGCGGGGGGCGGGGAGCAGTACTTC
>TRBJ1-2|-|-|TRBV27
CASSTTNLYLGYTF
TGTGCCAGCAGTACGACAAATCTCTATTTAGGCTACACCTTC
>TRBJ1-1|-|TRBD1|TRBV19
CASSISGTGYEAFF
TGTGCCAGTAGTATCTCCGGGACAGGCTATGAAGCTTTCTTT
>TRBJ1-1|-|-|TRBV2
CASSEDMNTEAFF
TGTGCCAGCAGTGAAGATATGAACACTGAAGCTTTCTTT
>TRBJ1-1|-|-|TRBV2
CASSASPGFTEAFF
TGTGCCAGCAGCGCATCCCCGGGGTTCACTGAAGCTTTCTTT
>TRBJ1-3|-|-|TRBV6-1
CASSEGGQGAGNTIYF
TGTGCCAGCAGTGAAGGGGGGCAAGGCGCTGGAAACACCATATATTTT
>TRBJ1-4|-|TRBD1|TRBV9
CASSPGPTGGEKLFF
TGTGCCAGCAGCCCGGGGCCGACAGGGGGCGAAAAACTGTTTTTT
>TRBJ1-2|few|-|TRBV7-8
CASSLVRSYGYTF
TGTGCCAGCAGCTTAGTACGCAGCTATGGCTACACCTTC
>TRBJ1-6|-|-|TRBV11-2
CASSLGRVINSPLHF
TGTGCCAGCAGCTTAGGCAGGGTGATTAATTCACCCCTCCACTTT
>TRBJ2-5|few|-|TRBV11-2
CASSLLGGTDQETQYF
TGTGCCAGCAGCCTCCTCGGAGGGACTGATCAAGAGACCCAGTACTTC
>TRBJ2-2|-|-|TRBV5-4
CASSQTLNTGELFF
TGTGCCAGCAGCCAAACACTAAACACCGGGGAGCTGTTTTTT
>TRBJ1-3|-|-|TRBV7-6
CASSRTTGNSGNTIYF
TGTGCCAGCAGTCGAACGACAGGCAACTCTGGAAACACCATATATTTT
>TRBJ2-1|-|-|TRBV29-1
CSVGTSGYNEQFF
TGCAGCGTGGGGACATCGGGATACAATGAGCAGTTCTTC
>TRBJ2-1|few|TRBD2|TRBV7-2
CASSLTGLAGGHYNEQFF
TGTGCCAGCAGCTTAACGGGACTAGCGGGGGGACACTACAATGAGCAGTTCTTC
>TRBJ1-1|-|-|TRBV7-2
CASSSTGLIVTEAFF
TGTGCCAGCAGTTCCACAGGGTTGATTGTGACTGAAGCTTTCTTT
>TRBJ2-3|-|-|TRBV7-6
CASSLEALAIDTQYF
TGTGCCAGCAGCTTAGAGGCCTTAGCTATAGATACGCAGTATTTT
>TRBJ1-1|-|-|TRBV9
CASSHPGDTEAFF
TGTGCCAGCAGTCACCCGGGGGACACTGAAGCTTTCTTT
>TRBJ1-3|few|-|TRBV9
CASSVDFSGNTIYF
TGTGCCAGCAGCGTAGACTTCTCTGGAAACACCATATATTTT
>TRBJ2-7|-|TRBD1|TRBV7-2
CASSSDRVLEEQYF
TGTGCCAGCAGTTCAGACAGGGTGCTAGAGGAGCAGTACTTC
>TRBJ2-7|-|-|TRBV29-1
CSAVVPSSYEQYF
TGCAGCGCCGTGGTCCCGAGCTCCTACGAGCAGTACTTC
>TRBJ2-2|-|-|TRBV7-2
CASSFSSTNTGELFF
TGTGCCAGCAGCTTTTCCTCGACAAACACCGGGGAGCTGTTTTTT
>TRBJ2-7|-|TRBD1|TRBV7-2
CASSSGQGSYEQYF
TGTGCCAGCAGCTCGGGACAGGGTTCTTACGAGCAGTACTTC
>TRBJ2-5|once|TRBD1|TRBV4-1
CASSQDRQGAGVETQYF
TGCGCCAGCAGCCAAGATCGGCAGGGGGCAGGTGTGGAGACCCAGTACTTC
>TRBJ1-2|-|TRBD1|TRBV5-4
CASSSQAWTGTYGYTF
TGTGCCAGCAGCTCTCAAGCGTGGACAGGGACATATGGCTACACCTTC
>TRBJ1-4|-|-|TRBV25-1
CASSLTAGDEKLFF
TGTGCCAGCAGTCTCACGGCGGGAGATGAAAAACTGTTTTTT
>TRBJ2-1|-|-|TRBV7-7
CASSLNRNNEQFF
TGTGCTAGCAGCTTAAACAGAAACAATGAGCAGTTCTTC
>TRBJ1-4|-|TRBD1|TRBV7-9
CASSRSDRGLGEKLFF
TGTGCCAGCAGCCGGAGTGACAGGGGGCTGGGGGAAAAACTGTTTTTT
>TRBJ2-1|few|TRBD1|TRBV2
CASSGQGPEQFF
TGTGCCAGCAGCGGACAGGGCCCTGAGCAGTTCTTC
>TRBJ2-7|-|TRBD1|TRBV15
CATSRETGGYEQYF
TGTGCCACCAGCAGGGAAACAGGGGGCTACGAGCAGTACTTC
>TRBJ2-1|-|-|TRBV2
CASSVRLDEQFF
TGTGCCAGCAGCGTCCGGTTGGATGAGCAGTTCTTC
>TRBJ1-2|-|TRBD1|TRBV7-8
CASSPYNRGLGNYGYTF
TGTGCCAGCAGCCCCTACAACAGGGGCCTGGGGAACTATGGCTACACCTTC
>TRBJ2-3|-|TRBD2|TRBV12-5
CASGTSGTDTQYF
TGTGCTAGCGGGACTAGCGGGACAGATACGCAGTATTTT
>TRBJ2-6|few|TRBD1|TRBV5-1
CASSFGTGVSGANVLTF
TGCGCCAGCAGCTTCGGGACAGGTGTCTCTGGGGCCAACGTCCTGACTTTC
>TRBJ2-2|-|-|TRBV4-3
CASSQGDINTGELFF
TGCGCCAGCAGCCAAGGGGACATTAACACCGGGGAGCTGTTTTTT
>TRBJ1-2|-|TRBD1|TRBV7-9
CASSLVGQGALGYTF
TGTGCCAGCAGCTTAGTAGGACAGGGGGCCTTAGGCTACACCTTC
>TRBJ1-2|-|-|TRBV10-2
CASSRQAHYGYTF
TGCGCCAGCAGCAGACAGGCGCACTATGGCTACACCTTC
>TRBJ1-5|few|TRBD1|TRBV14
CASSVTSPRTGPQPQHF
TGTGCCAGCAGCGTCACGTCTCCGCGGACAGGCCCCCAGCCCCAGCATTTT
>TRBJ1-6|-|-|TRBV5-1
CASSFTGKERSPLHF
TGCGCCAGCAGCTTTACAGGGAAGGAACGGTCACCCCTCCACTTT